The subject of this entry is one T cell receptor beta chain. Its antigen is still unknown. Specified time point: newly diagnosed GD, antithyroid drugs for less than 3 months. PBMCs were the source of the RNA used for TCR sequencing. CDR3 regions were amplified by Arm-PCR using iRepertoire HTBI primers to build TCR beta libraries. MiXCR, applied by TCRdb to the multiplex PCR reads, yields one record per CDR3 protein. This table holds approximately 540,000 distinct CDR3 sequences, around 12% found once. This entry is derived from a study of regulatory T cells in long-lasting Graves disease. Whole-study results and caveats: Persistent disease exhibited a predilection for TRBV28, TRBJ1-2 and TRBJ2-5. The persistent group shared about 2,700 public clonotypes, more than the approximately 890 shared by new patients. Persistent Graves' cases showed lower TCR diversity than newly diagnosed cases.

The CDR3 runs to 17 residues. V dropped 1 base and J dropped 0; count of bases not matched to a gene: 5. Germline CDR1 WSHSY, CDR2 SAAADI. Separately, the same data were catalogued under a study of T cells in Graves' hyperthyroidism and ophthalmopathy. That publication notes: Separating ophthalmopathy from stable hyperthyroidism was achieved by a 13 V-J model.

This chain links TRBV10-2 with TRBJ2-3, with TRBD2 matching over 9 bases. The material sequenced was peripheral blood mononuclear cells (PBMCs), taken at new diagnosis, from a patient treated with antithyroid drugs. This TCR came from a woman in her thirties with Graves disease. CDR3 sequence reads: CASSEWDSGSSTDTQYF. The CDR3 region has the DNA TGCGCCAGCAGTGAGTGGGATAGCGGGAGTAGCACAGATACGCAGTATTTT.